This entry is about one T cell receptor (beta chain). As yet, its antigen is unknown. The data derive from a study of human T cells and chemical hapten exposure. Study-wide results and caveats: After DPC sensitization, TCRs above 1 in 1000 frequency showed no change.

TCRdb called the RACE reads again in MiXCR, with one record for every CDR3 protein. The sample includes 55,000 to 75,000 distinct CDR3 sequences, about 6.5% of them seen just once. CDR1 is SNHLY, CDR2 FYNNEI, per germline. J lost 2 bases, V lost 2 bases, and 9 bases had no gene match. The CDR3 spans 17 residues. Noted time point: healthy volunteer bleed at 6 weeks. Extraction yielded total RNA from whole blood (unfractionated). The sample taken for sequencing was whole blood. This clonotype originated in a female donor in good health. Some clones in this sample may be carry-over from other donors' samples. The J gene is TRBJ2-3, the V gene TRBV2, with 8 bases that match TRBD2. This CDR3 is CASSEQASGPITDTQYF. The CDR3 DNA sequence: TGTGCCAGCAGTGAACAGGCTAGCGGGCCCATCACAGATACGCAGTATTTT.